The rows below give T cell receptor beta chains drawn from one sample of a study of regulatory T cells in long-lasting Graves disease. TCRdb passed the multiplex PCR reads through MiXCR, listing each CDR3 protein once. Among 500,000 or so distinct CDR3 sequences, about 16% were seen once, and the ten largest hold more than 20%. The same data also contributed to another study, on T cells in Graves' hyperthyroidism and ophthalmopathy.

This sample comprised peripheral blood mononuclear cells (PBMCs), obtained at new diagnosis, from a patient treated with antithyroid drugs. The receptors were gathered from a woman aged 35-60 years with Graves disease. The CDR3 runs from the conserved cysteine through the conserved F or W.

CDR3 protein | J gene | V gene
CSVERGSDTQYF | TRBJ2-3 | TRBV29-1
CSARHTGGGVNTEAFF | TRBJ1-1 | TRBV20-1
CSARLAGDTDTQYF | TRBJ2-3 | TRBV20-1
CASKPGLAWETQYF | TRBJ2-5 | TRBV6-2/TRBV6-3
CASSATYSNQPQHF | TRBJ1-5 | TRBV10-2
CATSRDYSEAIQYF | TRBJ2-4 | TRBV15
CASTSQERLGGYTF | TRBJ1-2 | TRBV6-1
CASSEGDSNQPQHF | TRBJ1-5 | TRBV6-1
CASSTRTSGGARKTQYF | TRBJ2-5 | TRBV3-1
CASSPGQGDTEAFF | TRBJ1-1 | TRBV12-3/TRBV12-4
CASSPSQLARYEQYF | TRBJ2-7 | TRBV7-9
CASSSETGGFGYTF | TRBJ1-2 | TRBV11-2
CASSRGANVGGEQYF | TRBJ2-7 | TRBV12-3/TRBV12-4
CASSPGYPGGYTF | TRBJ1-2 | TRBV11-2
CASSADRANTGELFF | TRBJ2-2 | TRBV7-9
CASNVLGGSSGNTIYF | TRBJ1-3 | TRBV5-5
CASGGQGAQPQHF | TRBJ1-5 | TRBV10-2
CASSEALDAETQYF | TRBJ2-5 | TRBV2
CASSLGGTGVQPQHF | TRBJ1-5 | TRBV7-6
CASGPGTGHYNEQFF | TRBJ2-1 | TRBV5-1
CASGLVQGGYEKLFF | TRBJ1-4 | TRBV12-5
CASNRDSSYNSPLHF | TRBJ1-6 | TRBV12-3/TRBV12-4
CASSQELQTGELFF | TRBJ2-2 | TRBV4-1
CASSLARDRLSSTDTQYF | TRBJ2-3 | TRBV7-9
CASSGTGVRDEQFF | TRBJ2-1 | TRBV5-1
CAISGTGGADERYF | TRBJ2-7 | TRBV10-3
CSASVGYGYTF | TRBJ1-2 | TRBV20-1
CASGRVSYEQYF | TRBJ2-7 | TRBV6-1
CASSEVVVVGTQYF | TRBJ2-3 | TRBV2
CASSASRSRTSLSCYEQYF | TRBJ2-7 | TRBV7-8
CASSIAELNNQPQHF | TRBJ1-5 | TRBV19
CASRTYGTGVNEKLFF | TRBJ1-4 | TRBV28
CASTGGGSPTSTDTQYF | TRBJ2-3 | TRBV5-4
CASSPERTPTSPQHF | TRBJ1-5 | TRBV12-3/TRBV12-4
CASSLDGRNTEAFF | TRBJ1-1 | TRBV5-1
CASSEVGLARNEQFF | TRBJ2-1 | TRBV6-2/TRBV6-3
CSARDLTGPGELFF | TRBJ2-2 | TRBV20-1
CASTAGSNYGYTF | TRBJ1-2 | TRBV19
CASSFRTSGGAGF | TRBJ2-1 | TRBV5-4
CASSQGLAGRETQYF | TRBJ2-5 | TRBV4-1
CASRRLGSRTGYTF | TRBJ1-2 | TRBV11-2
CASSLATGMNTEAFF | TRBJ1-1 | TRBV12-3/TRBV12-4
CATPFEQYF | TRBJ2-7 | TRBV24-1
CASSLGYSGETQYF | TRBJ2-5 | TRBV28
CATSDPGTGVTDTQYF | TRBJ2-3 | TRBV24-1
CASSFLGQGGKPQHF | TRBJ1-5 | TRBV11-2
CASSSAEGWTEAFF | TRBJ1-1 | TRBV19
CASSQDPLPGGQDEQFF | TRBJ2-1 | TRBV4-1
CASSQGSGTAGYTF | TRBJ1-2 | TRBV3-1
CASQPGGAGQPQHF | TRBJ1-5 | TRBV19
CASSFRRDTYEQYF | TRBJ2-7 | TRBV5-5